The 29 T cell receptor beta chains presented below share a single source sample, sequenced in a study of cytomegalovirus exposure and HLA in healthy donors. It was with 60 Vbeta and 13 Jbeta primers that the PCR ran. Method: immunoSEQ multiplex PCR; TCRdb's copy keeps in-frame clones and lacks some. The sample holds 180,000 or so clones, over 70% seen once. Sequenced material: PBMCs. These receptors came from a man younger than 35 in good health and CMV-seronegative.

The rearrangement uses TRBV30 and TRBJ2-1, with TRBD2 matching over 7 bases. The J segment lost 8 bases and the V segment lost 4 bases, leaving 14 bases of the junction unmatched. Germline CDR1 reads GTSNPN; CDR2 reads SVGIG (reference sequence). This CDR3 has 15 amino acids. The CDR3 DNA reads TGTGCCTGGATCGCGGGGCCCTGGGGGGGTGATGAGCAGTTCTTC. Amino acid sequence: CAWIAGPWGGDEQFF.

This clone appeared once. At the DNA level, this CDR3 is encoded by other sequences in the same sample as well. The CDR3 DNA sequence: TGTGCCAGCAGCCAGAGGGGGAATGAGCAGTTCTTC. Translation gives CASSQRGNEQFF. V is TRBV13 and J is TRBJ2-1; D is possibly TRBD1 (6 bases). The CDR3 is 12 amino acids. Germline assignment: CDR1 PRHDT and CDR2 FYEKMQ (reference sequence). The V end was cut by 5 bases, the J end by 7 bases, with 9 bases between.

The chain has TRBV13 and TRBJ2-7; 15 bases agree with TRBD2. The CDR3 contains 17 residues. Germline CDR1 PRHDT, CDR2 FYEKMQ (reference sequence). The trim removed 5 bases at V and 4 bases at J, leaving 9 bases unmatched. CDR3 nucleotides: TGTGCCAGCAGCCGAGGAGGCGGACTAGCGGGGGGGTACGAGCAGTACTTC. Amino acid sequence: CASSRGGGLAGGYEQYF.

The V gene is TRBV6-1, the J gene TRBJ1-6, with D possibly matching TRBD1 (6 bases). This CDR3 spans 14 amino acids. V was cut by 5 bases and J by 7 bases, with 12 bases left in between. Germline V gene sequence: CDR1 MNHNS, CDR2 SASEGT. DNA of the CDR3: TGTGCCAGCAGTACAGGGTTAGGGAATTCACCCCTCCACTTT. Its translation: CASSTGLGNSPLHF.

V is TRBV7-2 and J is TRBJ1-2, with 7 bases matching TRBD1. CDR3 length: 13 amino acids. Germline V gives CDR1 SGHTA, CDR2 FQGNSA. Trimming cost V 4 bases and J 8 bases; bases outside gene matches: 7. Here the CDR3 DNA reads TGTGCCAGCAGCTCCTTCCAGGGGGACGGCTACACCTTC. Protein sequence: CASSSFQGDGYTF.

The gene calls are TRBV2 and TRBJ1-4; no firm D call. Trimming removed 3 bases from V and 0 bases from J, with 8 bases in between. The CDR3 has 15 residues. The germline gives CDR1 SNHLY, CDR2 FYNNEI. CDR3: CASSDRTATNEKLFF. CDR3 DNA: TGTGCCAGCAGTGACAGGACTGCAACTAATGAAAAACTGTTTTTT.

The rearrangement joins TRBV18 to TRBJ2-7, with a weak D call TRBD1 (7 bases). V gave up 2 bases and J gave up 5 bases, with 16 bases separating them. CDR3 size: 15 residues. Germline loops: CDR1 KGHSH, CDR2 LQKENI. The CDR3, as DNA: TGTGCCAGCTCACCAGATCACAGGGGAGGCGACGAGCAGTACTTC. As protein: CASSPDHRGGDEQYF.

A single count supports this clone. V and J are TRBV9 and TRBJ2-7, with 7 bases matching TRBD2. CDR1 and CDR2 (germline): SGDLS, YYNGEE. The CDR3 has 14 residues. The J segment lost 0 bases and the V segment lost 3 bases, leaving 3 bases of the junction unmatched. Written as DNA, the CDR3 is TGTGCCAGCAGCGAGCGGGGCCTCTCCTACGAGCAGTACTTC. Protein sequence: CASSERGLSYEQYF.

The rearrangement joins TRBV11-3 to TRBJ2-5; perhaps TRBD1 as D (6 bases). The CDR3 covers 12 residues. Trimming removed 8 bases at V and 2 bases at J, with 9 bases between. CDR1 SGHNT and CDR2 YENEEA come from the germline V gene. CDR3 sequence: CASQGPQETQYF. CDR3 sequence (DNA): TGTGCCAGCCAGGGGCCACAAGAGACCCAGTACTTC.

V usage is TRBV5-5 and J usage is TRBJ2-3; D might be TRBD1 (5 bases). V was pared by 0 bases and J by 3 bases, with 11 bases between. Germline assignment: CDR1 SGHKS and CDR2 YYEKEE (reference sequence). The CDR3 has 15 amino acids. The CDR3 sequence is CASSLEAGRTDTQYF. In nucleotides, the CDR3 is TGTGCCAGCAGCTTGGAGGCAGGGCGGACAGATACGCAGTATTTT.

V is TRBV5-5 and J is TRBJ2-2, with TRBD1 as a possible D gene (6 bases). Germline V gene sequence: CDR1 SGHKS, CDR2 YYEKEE (reference sequence). Trimming took off 0 bases at V and 2 bases at J, with 8 bases between the two ends. The CDR3 length is 15 residues. CDR3 nucleotide sequence: TGTGCCAGCAGCTTGGGGACAGTTAACACCGGGGAGCTGTTTTTT. It specifies CASSLGTVNTGELFF.

J is TRBJ1-3 and V is TRBV15, with no clear D. The CDR3 is 17 residues long. Trimming cost V 1 base and J 8 bases, with 21 bases left between them. Germline V gene data show CDR1 as LNHNV and CDR2 as YYDKDF (reference sequence). The CDR3 nucleotides read TGTGCCACCAGCAGAGTAAGATCCTCGAGTACGGCGGACACCATATATTTT. As protein: CATSRVRSSSTADTIYF.

The V call is TRBV15, the J call TRBJ2-2; D possibly corresponds to TRBD2 (6 bases). The germline V and J ends were trimmed by 5 bases and 2 bases, with 18 bases remaining between them. CDR3 size: 17 residues. Germline V gene lookup returns CDR1 LNHNV and CDR2 YYDKDF (reference sequence). The CDR3 loop reads CATSPPRLVGNTGELFF. The CDR3 region has the DNA TGTGCCACCAGCCCCCCCCGACTAGTGGGAAACACCGGGGAGCTGTTTTTT.

This clone occurred a few times. The V gene is TRBV7-2, the J gene TRBJ1-2; 7 bases are a match to TRBD1. This CDR3 region has 15 residues. Per the germline V gene, CDR1 is SGHTA and CDR2 is FQGNSA. V was clipped by 1 base and J by 2 bases; unmatched bases: 4. DNA of the CDR3: TGTGCCAGCAGCTTAGGAGGGGGCGTGAACTATGGCTACACCTTC. This sequence encodes CASSLGGGVNYGYTF.

The genes are TRBV5-4 and TRBJ2-1, with TRBD2 matching 10 bases. The germline CDR1 and CDR2 sequences are SGHNT and YYREEE (reference sequence). V dropped 6 bases and J dropped 6; count of bases not matched to a gene: 3. The CDR3 covers 13 residues. Written as DNA, the CDR3 is TGTGCCAGCAATAGCGGGGGGACCAATGAGCAGTTCTTC. The encoded protein is CASNSGGTNEQFF.

This sequence joins TRBV18 and TRBJ2-7; a possible D gene is TRBD1 (6 bases). The ends were cut back, 2 bases at V and 0 bases at J, with 11 bases in the middle. The CDR3 is 15 residues long. Germline loops: CDR1 KGHSH, CDR2 LQKENI. DNA of the CDR3: TGTGCCAGCTCACCAGACGACAGGCGCTCCTACGAGCAGTACTTC. This encodes CASSPDDRRSYEQYF.

The chain has TRBV2 and TRBJ2-4; TRBD1 matches at 9 bases. The CDR3 extends over 15 amino acids. Germline loops: CDR1 SNHLY, CDR2 FYNNEI. The junction had 5 bases not matched to a gene; V was cut back by 7 bases and J by 1 base. The CDR3 spells CASIKQGAAKNIQYF. The DNA for the CDR3 is TGTGCCAGCATTAAACAGGGGGCGGCCAAAAACATTCAGTACTTC.

The CDR3 DNA is TGTGCCAGCAGCTTAGACCCCAGGGGCGAAAACTACGAGCAGTACTTC. Protein: CASSLDPRGENYEQYF. J is TRBJ2-7 and V is TRBV11-2; a weak D match, TRBD1 (6 bases). Germline-derived CDR1 and CDR2 are SGHAT and FQNNGV. V was cut by 0 bases and J by 3 bases, with 15 bases left in between. The length of the CDR3 is 16 residues.

The V and J genes are TRBV6-5 and TRBJ2-3, with D possibly being TRBD2 (7 bases). V shed 8 bases and J shed 3 bases, with 15 bases lying between them. CDR1 MNHEY and CDR2 SVGAGI come from the germline V gene. This CDR3 contains 14 residues. This CDR3 reads CASQRGGETDTQYF. In DNA form, the CDR3 reads TGTGCCAGCCAGAGGGGGGGGGAAACAGATACGCAGTATTTT.

As to this clone: The junction does not match germline at one end; this may be a read error. The J gene is TRBJ1-2, the V gene TRBV5-1, with 9 bases that match TRBD1. The length of the CDR3 is 12 residues. CDR1 and CDR2 from the germline V gene are SGHRS and YFSETQ. CDR3 coding DNA: TGCGCCAGCAGCTGGGACAGGGTGGTCTACCCCTTC. This sequence encodes CASSWDRVVYPF.

This chain joins TRBV9 and TRBJ2-1; 7 nucleotides match TRBD1. Per the germline V gene, CDR1 is SGDLS and CDR2 is YYNGEE. The V and J ends lost 0 bases and 5 bases, in that order; junction bases with no gene match: 11. The CDR3 spans 17 residues. The CDR3 is CASSVDVTGDYHNEQFF. The CDR3 region has the DNA TGTGCCAGCAGCGTAGACGTCACAGGGGATTACCACAATGAGCAGTTCTTC.

The V call is TRBV7-8, the J call TRBJ2-1, with no clear D. CDR3 length equals 12 residues. V lost 8 bases and J 9 bases, leaving 14 bases between the germline ends. Germline V gives CDR1 SGHVS, CDR2 FQNEAQ. As DNA, the CDR3 is TGTGCCAGCCAGAACCAGCGTGGTGAGCAGTTCTTC. Amino acid sequence: CASQNQRGEQFF.

This clone was detected once. The V call is TRBV2, the J call TRBJ2-2; D call uncertain. Germline V lookup: CDR1 SNHLY, CDR2 FYNNEI. The CDR3 extends over 13 amino acids. The germline V and J ends were trimmed by 5 bases and 1 base, with 5 bases remaining between them. The CDR3 here is CASSLQNTGELFF. For the CDR3, the DNA is TGTGCCAGCAGTTTACAGAACACCGGGGAGCTGTTTTTT. The full variable domain, completed using reference TRBV2 and TRBJ2-2, is EPEVTQTPSHQVTQMGQEVILRCVPISNHLYFYWYRQILGQKVEFLVSFYNNEISEKSEIFDDQFSVERPDGSNFTLKIRSTKLEDSAMYFCASSLQNTGELFFGEGSRLTVL.

This chain uses TRBV19 with TRBJ2-7; unclear D gene. With 3 bases removed from V and 3 bases from J, the gap between germline ends came to 15 bases. There are 15 residues in the CDR3. Germline V lookup: CDR1 LNHDA, CDR2 SQIVND (reference sequence). CDR3 DNA sequence: TGTGCCAGTAGTATTCTATCGGGTATAAACTACGAGCAGTACTTC. Translating gives CASSILSGINYEQYF.

V is TRBV30 and J is TRBJ2-2; TRBD1 agrees at 7 bases. The junction had 9 bases not matched to a gene; V was cut back by 0 bases and J by 5 bases. The CDR3 spans 16 residues. The germline V gene has CDR1 GTSNPN and CDR2 SVGIG (reference sequence). The chain's CDR3 is CAWSVHRGLGTGELFF. CDR3 in DNA: TGTGCCTGGAGTGTACACAGGGGATTGGGGACCGGGGAGCTGTTTTTT.

The chain links TRBV30 to TRBJ1-5, with TRBD1 matching over 8 bases. This CDR3 is 15 amino acids long. V gave up 1 base and J gave up 4 bases; unmatched junction bases: 6. Germline V gene data show CDR1 as GTSNPN and CDR2 as SVGIG (reference sequence). The CDR3 reads CAWSGGQGPNQPQHF. The CDR3 nucleotides are TGTGCCTGGAGTGGAGGACAGGGCCCGAATCAGCCCCAGCATTTT.

The V gene is TRBV4-3, the J gene TRBJ2-3; 9 bases match TRBD2. Germline-derived CDR1 and CDR2 are LGHNA and YSLEER. The V gene end was trimmed by 0 bases and the J gene end by 3 bases; junction bases not matched to a gene: 7. The CDR3 covers 17 residues. The CDR3 region has the DNA TGCGCCAGCAGCCAAGATCCGGCTAGCGGGGAGACAGATACGCAGTATTTT. It encodes CASSQDPASGETDTQYF.

Regarding this clone: Other DNA sequences within the sample encode an identical CDR3. The rearrangement joins TRBV30 to TRBJ2-2, with D possibly being TRBD2 (6 bases). From germline, CDR1 is GTSNPN and CDR2 SVGIG (reference sequence). This CDR3 spans 13 amino acids. V lost 5 bases and J lost 7, with 14 bases in between. The chain's CDR3 is CAWSVEGSGELFF. The DNA of the CDR3 is TGTGCCTGGTCGGTGGAGGGTAGCGGGGAGCTGTTTTTT.

J is TRBJ1-2 and V is TRBV29-1; tentative D call: TRBD1 (5 bases). The germline V and J ends were trimmed by 0 bases and 5 bases, with 16 bases remaining between them. The CDR3 is 15 residues long. Germline V lookup: CDR1 SQVTM, CDR2 ANQGSEA. The CDR3 coding sequence is TGCAGCGTTGAAGATCGGATCAGGGCCCGGTATGGCTACACCTTC. It specifies CSVEDRIRARYGYTF.